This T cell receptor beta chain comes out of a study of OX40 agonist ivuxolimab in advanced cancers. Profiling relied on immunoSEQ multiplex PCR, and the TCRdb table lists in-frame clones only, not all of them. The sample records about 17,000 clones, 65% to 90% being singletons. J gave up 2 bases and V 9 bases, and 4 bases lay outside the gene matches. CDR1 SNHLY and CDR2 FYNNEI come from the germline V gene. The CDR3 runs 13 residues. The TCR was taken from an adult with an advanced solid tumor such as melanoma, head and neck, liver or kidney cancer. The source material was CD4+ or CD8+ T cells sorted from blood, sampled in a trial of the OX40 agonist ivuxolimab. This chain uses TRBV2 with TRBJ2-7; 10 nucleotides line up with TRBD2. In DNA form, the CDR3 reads TGTGCCAGTCAGACTAGCGGGCCCTACGAGCAGTACTTC. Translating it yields CASQTSGPYEQYF. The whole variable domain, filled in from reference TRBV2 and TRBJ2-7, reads EPEVTQTPSHQVTQMGQEVILRCVPISNHLYFYWYRQILGQKVEFLVSFYNNEISEKSEIFDDQFSVERPDGSNFTLKIRSTKLEDSAMYFCASQTSGPYEQYFGPGTRLTVT.